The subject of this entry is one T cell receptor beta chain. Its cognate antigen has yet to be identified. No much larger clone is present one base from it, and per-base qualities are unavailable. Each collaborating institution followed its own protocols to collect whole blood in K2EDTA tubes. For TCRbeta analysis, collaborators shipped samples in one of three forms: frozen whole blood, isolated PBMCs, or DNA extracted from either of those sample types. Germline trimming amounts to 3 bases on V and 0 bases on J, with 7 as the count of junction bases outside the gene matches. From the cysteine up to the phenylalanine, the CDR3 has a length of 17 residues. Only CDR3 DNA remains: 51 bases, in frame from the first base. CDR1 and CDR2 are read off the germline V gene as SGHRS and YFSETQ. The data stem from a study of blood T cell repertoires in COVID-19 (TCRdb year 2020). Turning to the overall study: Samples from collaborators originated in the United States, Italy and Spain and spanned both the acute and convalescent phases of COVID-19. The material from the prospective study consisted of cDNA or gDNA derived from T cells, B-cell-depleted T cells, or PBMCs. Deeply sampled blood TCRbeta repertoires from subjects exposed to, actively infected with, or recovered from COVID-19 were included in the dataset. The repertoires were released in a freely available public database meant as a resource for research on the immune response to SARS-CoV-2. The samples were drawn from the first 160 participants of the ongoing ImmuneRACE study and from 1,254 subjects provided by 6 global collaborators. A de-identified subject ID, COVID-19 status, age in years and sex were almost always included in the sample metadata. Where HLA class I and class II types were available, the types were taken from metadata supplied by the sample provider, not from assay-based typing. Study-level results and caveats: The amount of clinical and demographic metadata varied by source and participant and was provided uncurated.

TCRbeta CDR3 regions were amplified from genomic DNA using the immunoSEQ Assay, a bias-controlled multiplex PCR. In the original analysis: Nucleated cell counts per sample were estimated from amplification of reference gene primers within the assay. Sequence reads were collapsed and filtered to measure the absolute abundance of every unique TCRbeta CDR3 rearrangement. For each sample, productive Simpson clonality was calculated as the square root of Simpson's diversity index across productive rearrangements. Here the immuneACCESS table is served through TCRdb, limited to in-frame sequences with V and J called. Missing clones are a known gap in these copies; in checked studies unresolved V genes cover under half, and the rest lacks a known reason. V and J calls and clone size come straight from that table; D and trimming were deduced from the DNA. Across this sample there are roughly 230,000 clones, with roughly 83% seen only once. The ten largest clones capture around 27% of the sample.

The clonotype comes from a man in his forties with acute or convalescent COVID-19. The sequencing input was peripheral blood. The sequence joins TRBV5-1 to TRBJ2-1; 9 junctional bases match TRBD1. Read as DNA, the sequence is TGCGCCAGCAGCTCACTGGGGGACAGGGCCTCCTACAATGAGCAGTTCTTC. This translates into CASSSLGDRASYNEQFF.